This TCR beta chain was retrieved from a study of cytomegalovirus exposure and HLA in healthy donors. Study-wide results and caveats: Cytomegalovirus association was assigned to approximately 160 TCR beta chains. Reports described diagnosis of cytomegalovirus status by the classifier as highly specific and sensitive.

Details on this clone: No antigen is known for it.

Libraries were prepared by immunoSEQ multiplex PCR; TCRdb keeps only in-frame clonotypes and omits some of them. The data contain 150,000 to 200,000 clones, about 85% of them seen just once; the ten biggest clones take up about a sixth. V lost 5 bases, J lost 5 bases, and 4 bases stayed unmatched. Germline CDR1 is SGHRS and CDR2 is YFSETQ. The CDR3 is 13 residues long. The TCR was taken from a man aged 18 to 30 in good health and CMV-seropositive. V is TRBV5-1 and J is TRBJ2-1; 7 bases align to TRBD2. The sequenced material came from PBMCs. CDR3 protein: CASSGRGHNEQFF. In DNA, the CDR3 is TGCGCCAGCAGTGGGAGGGGCCACAATGAGCAGTTCTTC.